This TCR beta chain was retrieved from a study of CD8+ T cells in alopecia areata. Treatment reported: oral pan-JAK inhibitor, 5-10 mg twice daily. As the sequencing template, cDNA was produced by extracting RNA and reverse transcribing it. Data came from immunoSEQ multiplex PCR; TCRdb stores just in-frame clones and leaves some out. The sample lists under 130,000 clones; around 86% were seen once. Germline V gene data show CDR1 as SGDLS and CDR2 as YYNGEE. CDR3 length: 18 amino acids. V shed 0 bases and J 1 base; nucleotides not matched to a gene: 12. The V call is TRBV9, the J call TRBJ2-7; 8 bases align to TRBD1. The sample here was CD8+ T cells sorted from blood, taken around week 34, from a patient treated with tofacitinib. The receptor comes from a human donor with alopecia areata. As DNA, the CDR3 is TGTGCCAGCAGCGTAGCCCCCACCCCAGGGGGCCCTTCCTACGAGCAGTACTTC. This sequence encodes CASSVAPTPGGPSYEQYF.